The present TCR beta chain was sequenced within a study of OX40 agonist ivuxolimab in advanced cancers. Profiling relied on immunoSEQ multiplex PCR, and the TCRdb table lists in-frame clones only, not all of them. The profile shows roughly 90,000 clones, roughly 89% of them singletons. The clonotype was recovered from an adult with an advanced solid tumor such as melanoma, head and neck, liver or kidney cancer. Material: CD4+ or CD8+ T cells sorted from blood, obtained in a trial of the OX40 agonist ivuxolimab.

DNA for the CDR3: TGTGCCAGCAGTGGACAGGGTATCGAGACCCAGTACTTC. It translates to CASSGQGIETQYF. This chain uses TRBV6-1 with TRBJ2-5; 7 bases match TRBD1. The V segment lost 4 bases and the J segment 5 bases; nucleotides outside the gene matches: 4. Germline values: CDR1 MNHNS, CDR2 SASEGT. There are 13 residues in the CDR3.